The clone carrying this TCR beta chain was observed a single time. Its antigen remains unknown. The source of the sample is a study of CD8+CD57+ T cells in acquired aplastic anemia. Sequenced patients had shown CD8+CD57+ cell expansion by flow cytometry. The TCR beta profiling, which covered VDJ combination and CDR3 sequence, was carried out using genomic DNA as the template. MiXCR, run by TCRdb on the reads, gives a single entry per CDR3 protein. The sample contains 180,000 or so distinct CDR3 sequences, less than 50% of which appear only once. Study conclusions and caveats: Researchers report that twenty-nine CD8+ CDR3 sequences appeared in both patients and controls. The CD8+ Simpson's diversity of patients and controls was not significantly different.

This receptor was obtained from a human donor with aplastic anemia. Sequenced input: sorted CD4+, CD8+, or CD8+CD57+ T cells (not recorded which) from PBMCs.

The CDR3 is CASGGRGYTF. DNA for the CDR3: TGTGCCTCCGGGGGTCGTGGCTACACCTTC. The chain recombines TRBV2 with TRBJ1-2, with D perhaps matching TRBD1 (5 bases). CDR3 length: 10 amino acids. Trimming stripped 11 bases from V and 7 bases from J, with 11 bases between. In germline, CDR1 is SNHLY, CDR2 FYNNEI.